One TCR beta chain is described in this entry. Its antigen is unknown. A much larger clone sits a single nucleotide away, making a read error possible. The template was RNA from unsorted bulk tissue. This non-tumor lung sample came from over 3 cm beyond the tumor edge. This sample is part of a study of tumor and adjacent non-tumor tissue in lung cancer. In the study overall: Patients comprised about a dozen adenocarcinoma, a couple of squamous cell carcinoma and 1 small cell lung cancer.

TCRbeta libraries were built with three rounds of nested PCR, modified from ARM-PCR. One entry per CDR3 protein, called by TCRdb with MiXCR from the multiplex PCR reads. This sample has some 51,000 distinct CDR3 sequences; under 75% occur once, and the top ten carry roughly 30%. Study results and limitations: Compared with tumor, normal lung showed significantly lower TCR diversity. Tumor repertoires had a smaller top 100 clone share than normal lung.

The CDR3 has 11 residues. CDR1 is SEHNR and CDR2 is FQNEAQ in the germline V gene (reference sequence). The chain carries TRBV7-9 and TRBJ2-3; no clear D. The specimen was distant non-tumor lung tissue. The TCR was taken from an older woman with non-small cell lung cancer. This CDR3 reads CASSPTDAQYF. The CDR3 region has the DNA TGTGCCAGCAGCCCCACAGATGCGCAGTATTTT. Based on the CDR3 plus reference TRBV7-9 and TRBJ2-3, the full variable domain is DTGVSQNPRHKITKRGQNVTFRCDPISEHNRLYWYRQTLGQGPEFLTYFQNEAQLEKSRLLSDRFSAERPKGSFSTLEIQRTEQGDSAMYLCASSPTDAQYFGPGTRLTVL.